These 7 T cell receptor beta chains share one sample of origin, sequenced in a study of blood T cell repertoires in COVID-19. The method was immunoSEQ multiplex PCR; TCRdb's version includes in-frame clones alone and lacks a portion of them. In the table there are around 75,000 clones, around 80% of which are singletons. Material for sequencing was peripheral blood. The origin of the receptors is a man aged 50 to 60 with COVID-19, enrolled during active disease.

The genes are TRBV28 and TRBJ2-5, with 8 bases matching TRBD2. This CDR3 contains 17 residues. Germline V lookup: CDR1 MDHEN, CDR2 SYDVKM. Losses at the gene ends were 3 bases for V and 0 bases for J; bases not matched to a gene: 9. CDR3 residues: CASSFRRLATHQETQYF. The CDR3 region has the DNA TGTGCCAGCAGTTTCCGACGACTAGCGACGCACCAAGAGACCCAGTACTTC.

The CDR3 region has the DNA TGTGCCTGGGCCAGCACCGGGGAGCTGTTTTTT. Protein: CAWASTGELFF. V is TRBV30 and J is TRBJ2-2; no reliable D call. The CDR3 is made up of 11 amino acids. Trimming took off 5 bases at V and 4 bases at J, with 5 bases between the two ends. CDR1 and CDR2 from the germline V gene are GTSNPN and SVGIG (reference sequence). Together with reference TRBV30 and TRBJ2-2, the CDR3 gives the full variable domain: SQTIHQWPATLVQPVGSPLSLECTVEGTSNPNLYWYRQAAGRGLQLLFYSVGIGQISSEVPQNLSASRPQDRQFILSSKKLLLSDSGFYLCAWASTGELFFGEGSRLTVL.

V gene TRBV5-1 combines with J gene TRBJ1-2, with no clear D. Germline values: CDR1 SGHRS, CDR2 YFSETQ. V gave up 5 bases and J gave up 5 bases, with 16 bases separating them. The length of the CDR3 is 14 residues. The CDR3 loop reads CASRPTGRAYGYTF. CDR3 bases: TGCGCCAGCAGGCCAACCGGGCGGGCGTATGGCTACACCTTC.

The chain couples TRBV28 to TRBJ1-1; 8 nucleotides line up with TRBD1. V lost 5 bases and J lost 0; bases outside the gene matches: 5. Germline values: CDR1 MDHEN, CDR2 SYDVKM. CDR3 length: 15 amino acids. DNA for the CDR3: TGTGCCAGCAGTCCGGACAGGGAGATGAACACTGAAGCTTTCTTT. Amino acid sequence: CASSPDREMNTEAFF.

This clone was counted once. The chain combines TRBV6-6 with TRBJ1-5, with a tentative D call TRBD1 (6 bases). CDR1 and CDR2 (germline): MNHNY, SVGAGI (reference sequence). Trimming took off 7 bases at V and 6 bases at J, with 7 bases between the two ends. This CDR3 has 11 amino acids. CDR3 in DNA: TGTGCCAGCAAAGGGGGTCAGCCCCAGCATTTT. This translates into CASKGGQPQHF.

V is TRBV7-3 and J is TRBJ2-1; 9 bases line up with TRBD2. The CDR3 spans 15 residues. V was pared by 8 bases and J by 4 bases, with 9 bases of the junction left unmatched. The germline CDR1 and CDR2 sequences are SGHTA and FQGTGA. The CDR3 loop reads CASSREGLAYNEQFF. CDR3 DNA: TGTGCCAGCTCCCGTGAGGGACTAGCATACAATGAGCAGTTCTTC.

This clone was counted a single time. The rearrangement uses TRBV6-6 and TRBJ1-5; TRBD1 agrees at 7 bases. The junction had 3 bases not matched to a gene; V was cut back by 0 bases and J by 7 bases. Germline V CDR1 and CDR2: MNHNY, SVGAGI (reference sequence). The CDR3 length is 14 residues. CDR3 sequence: CASSYSVQGQPQHF. The CDR3 bases are TGTGCCAGCAGTTACTCGGTACAGGGGCAGCCCCAGCATTTT.